One sample yielded the 11 T cell receptor beta chains listed below, sequenced in a study of identical twins (dated by TCRdb to 2016 to 2017). To prepare the library, 5' RACE was applied. TCRdb records Illumina HiSeq 2000 as the sequencer. Through fastp at Q25 and MiXCR, TCRdb rebuilt clones from the public reads, retaining in-frame beta chains. Duplicate CDR3 protein sequences are folded into a single record with the most common DNA and genes. This sample comprises 300,000 to 400,000 distinct CDR3 sequences, 10% to 15% of them detected only once. The ten largest make up 6% to 9% of the sample. The data also belong to a second study, concerning yellow fever vaccine responses in identical twins.

Specimen: CD8+ T cells sorted from blood. The receptors come from a young woman in good health.

The rearrangement joins TRBV5-5 to TRBJ2-4; TRBD1 matches at 8 bases. The germline V gene has CDR1 SGHKS and CDR2 YYEKEE (reference sequence). The ends lost 1 base at V and 1 base at J; junction bases unmatched: 7. The CDR3 is made up of 17 amino acids. Written as DNA, the CDR3 is TGTGCCAGCAGCTTGTCTGGCCAGGGGGCCGCCAAAAACATTCAGTACTTC. It is translated as CASSLSGQGAAKNIQYF.

This clonotype was seen at least ten times. The chain recombines TRBV9 with TRBJ1-1, with D perhaps TRBD1 (5 bases). V lost 4 bases and J 1 base, leaving 14 bases between the germline ends. The CDR3 extends over 15 amino acids. CDR1 is SGDLS, CDR2 YYNGEE, per germline. The CDR3 region is CASSPLEGSNTEAFF. The DNA for the CDR3 is TGTGCCAGCAGCCCCCTGGAGGGGTCGAACACTGAAGCTTTCTTT. Filled out from reference TRBV9 and TRBJ1-1, the complete variable domain reads DSGVTQTPKHLITATGQRVTLRCSPRSGDLSVYWYQQSLDQGLQFLIQYYNGEERAKGNILERFSAQQFPDLHSELNLSSLELGDSALYFCASSPLEGSNTEAFFGQGTRLTVV.

The chain joins TRBV20-1 to TRBJ2-1, with D maybe TRBD1 (6 bases). Germline V gene data show CDR1 as DFQATT and CDR2 as SNEGSKA (reference sequence). V lost 6 bases, J lost 4 bases, and 19 bases lay in between. The CDR3 contains 15 residues. CDR3 sequence: CSATPGQWGYNEQFF. The CDR3 nucleotides read TGCAGTGCAACACCCGGACAGTGGGGTTACAATGAGCAGTTCTTC.

V is TRBV28 and J is TRBJ2-5; D is unresolved. CDR3 length: 16 residues. V was shortened by 6 bases and J by 1 base, with 18 bases between the two germline ends. The germline V gene encodes CDR1 MDHEN and CDR2 SYDVKM. CDR3 amino acids: CASSPYTGQVQETQYF. The CDR3 DNA reads as TGTGCCAGCAGCCCATACACCGGTCAGGTCCAAGAGACCCAGTACTTC.

The chain joins TRBV29-1 to TRBJ1-5; the match to TRBD1 covers 7 bases. Germline-derived CDR1 and CDR2 are SQVTM and ANQGSEA. CDR3 length: 14 residues. V lost 8 bases and J lost 2; bases outside the gene matches: 9. The DNA of the CDR3 is TGCAGCACTAGGGACAGTCGGGGCAATCAGCCCCAGCATTTT. This codes for CSTRDSRGNQPQHF.

This clonotype was counted between two and nine times. The rearrangement uses TRBV28 and TRBJ2-3, with a tentative D call TRBD1 (6 bases). The CDR3 totals 15 residues. V lost 5 bases and J 3 bases, leaving 15 bases between the germline ends. From germline, CDR1 is MDHEN and CDR2 SYDVKM. The CDR3 loop is CASSLLSTGTDTQYF. The CDR3 region has the DNA TGTGCCAGCAGTCTCCTCTCAACAGGGACAGATACGCAGTATTTT.

The V gene is TRBV10-3, the J gene TRBJ2-1, with D maybe TRBD2 (6 bases). Germline V gives CDR1 ENHRY, CDR2 SYGVKD. CDR3 size: 15 residues. V dropped 8 bases and J dropped 3 bases, with 17 bases sitting between them. DNA of the CDR3: TGTGCCATCTCGGGGGTGCGGGGAGACTACAATGAGCAGTTCTTC. This encodes CAISGVRGDYNEQFF.

This clonotype was detected ten times or more. CDR3 nucleotide sequence: TGCGCCAGCAGCCAAGAGGGACAGGGAAGGGAAAAACTGTTTTTT. Its translation is CASSQEGQGREKLFF. The chain is built from TRBV4-1 and TRBJ1-4; the match to TRBD1 covers 9 bases. CDR1 MGHRA and CDR2 YSYEKL come from the germline V gene. CDR3 length: 15 amino acids. The ends lost 0 bases at V and 8 bases at J; junction bases unmatched: 4.

V gene TRBV24-1 combines with J gene TRBJ2-5, with D perhaps TRBD1 or TRBD2 (6 bases each). The V end lost 5 bases, the J end lost 5 bases, and 11 bases lay between the germline ends. Germline CDR1 and CDR2: KGHDR and SFDVKD. The CDR3 consists of 13 residues. CDR3 nucleotides: TGTGCCACCAGTGTAGGGGGGCGCGAGACCCAGTACTTC. Encoded protein: CATSVGGRETQYF.

This clonotype came up a few times. J is TRBJ1-2 and V is TRBV2; the D is unclear. V lost 6 bases and J lost 0, with 14 bases in between. Looked up from germline, CDR1 is SNHLY and CDR2 is FYNNEI. The CDR3 has 15 residues. CDR3 DNA: TGTGCCAGCAGCTTGCTCGTAGAAACTAACTATGGCTACACCTTC. Its translation is CASSLLVETNYGYTF.

This clonotype was seen more than once but under ten times. This chain connects TRBV7-2 to TRBJ1-3, with a possible D match to TRBD1 (5 bases). V dropped 0 bases and J dropped 7 bases, with 19 bases sitting between them. The CDR3 is 17 amino acids. Looked up from germline, CDR1 is SGHTA and CDR2 is FQGNSA. CDR3 amino acids: CASSLASGLYSGNTIYF. The CDR3 nucleotides read TGTGCCAGCAGCTTAGCGTCAGGGCTGTACTCCGGGAACACCATATATTTT.